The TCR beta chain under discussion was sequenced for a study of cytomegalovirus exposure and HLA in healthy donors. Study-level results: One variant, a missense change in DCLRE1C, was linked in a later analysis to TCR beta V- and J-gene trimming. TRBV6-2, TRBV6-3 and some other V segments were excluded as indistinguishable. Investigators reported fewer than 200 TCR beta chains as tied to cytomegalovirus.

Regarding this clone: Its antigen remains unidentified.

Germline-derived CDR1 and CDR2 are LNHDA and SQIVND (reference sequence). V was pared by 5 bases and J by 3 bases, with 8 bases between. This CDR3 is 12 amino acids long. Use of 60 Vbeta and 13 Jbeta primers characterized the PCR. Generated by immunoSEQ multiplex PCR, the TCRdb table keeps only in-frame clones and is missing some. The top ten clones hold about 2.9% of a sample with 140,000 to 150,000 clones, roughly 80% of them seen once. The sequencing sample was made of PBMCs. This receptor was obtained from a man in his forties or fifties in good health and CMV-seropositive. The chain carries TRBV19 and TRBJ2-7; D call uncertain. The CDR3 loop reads CASSQSNYEQYF. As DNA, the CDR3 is TGTGCCAGTAGTCAATCAAACTACGAGCAGTACTTC.